Below, one T cell receptor (beta chain) is given with its context. This sample is drawn from a study of blood T cell repertoires in COVID-19. This CDR3 spans 17 amino acids. Germline trimming cut 0 bases from V and 4 bases from J; bases unmatched to any gene: 9. The V gene's germline CDR1 is LGHNA and CDR2 YSLEER. Profiling relied on immunoSEQ multiplex PCR, and the TCRdb table lists in-frame clones only, not all of them. The table has tens of thousands of clones, 84% seen once; the top ten hold roughly 1.4%. The sequenced material came from peripheral blood. The J gene is TRBJ2-1, the V gene TRBV4-3, with 7 bases fitting TRBD1. The receptor was isolated from a man in his forties or fifties with acute or convalescent COVID-19. The chain's CDR3 is CASSQDRVDRPYNEQFF. CDR3 bases: TGCGCCAGCAGCCAAGATAGAGTGGACAGGCCTTACAATGAGCAGTTCTTC.